This T cell receptor beta chain stems from a study of blood T cell repertoires in COVID-19. Trimming stripped 1 base from V and 1 base from J, with 16 bases between. This CDR3 contains 17 residues. CDR1 and CDR2 from the germline V gene are SGHTA and FQGNSA. The data were produced by immunoSEQ multiplex PCR, yet TCRdb's version contains in-frame clones alone and is incomplete. The sample comprises just over 250,000 clones, around 84% of which are singletons, and roughly 4% rests with the top ten. The clonotype was recovered from a man aged 25 to 45 with acute COVID-19. Sequenced input: PBMCs or T cells enriched from blood (not recorded which). The chain carries TRBV7-2 and TRBJ1-1, with D possibly being TRBD1 (5 bases). The CDR3 nucleotides are TGTGCCAGCAGCTTAGACGCCGCCAGGGTGGCGAACACTGAAGCTTTCTTT. This translates into CASSLDAARVANTEAFF.